Below, 17 T cell receptor beta chains from the same sample are listed, as sequenced in a study of T cell changes during pregnancy in multiple sclerosis (dated by TCRdb to about 2019). Library method: the immunoSEQ multiplex PCR assay. The immuneACCESS repertoire file appears here via TCRdb, limited to in-frame rearrangements. These files lack a portion of the clones; in checked studies, under half of the deficit traces to unresolved V genes, and the cause of the others is not known. Across this sample there are some 71,000 clones, with more than 85% seen only once. The ten top clones hold under 0.3% of the sample. This sample comprised CD4+ T cells from peripheral blood mononuclear cells, obtained in the third trimester of pregnancy. Every receptor here comes from a female donor in good health, enrolled as a control in a pregnancy study.

The chain employs TRBV15 and TRBJ1-2; 7 nucleotides align to TRBD1. V dropped 1 base and J dropped 4; count of bases not matched to a gene: 6. The germline V gene has CDR1 LNHNV and CDR2 YYDKDF (reference sequence). The CDR3 contains 15 residues. The CDR3 DNA reads as TGTGCCACCAGCAGAGGACAGGGCGTGATCTATGGCTACACCTTC. Translated: CATSRGQGVIYGYTF.

CDR3 bases: TGCGCCAGCAGCACGGACAGGGAATGGGACGGCTACACCTTC. It encodes CASSTDREWDGYTF. The chain combines TRBV5-1 with TRBJ1-2; 8 positions match TRBD1. Germline V gene data show CDR1 as SGHRS and CDR2 as YFSETQ. Trimming at V came to 4 bases and at J to 8 bases, leaving 10 bases not matched to a gene. The CDR3 runs to 14 residues.

This chain uses TRBV6-1 with TRBJ1-5; 7 bases are shared with TRBD1. The CDR3 is 15 amino acids. Germline lookup yields CDR1 MNHNS and CDR2 SASEGT. The V gene end was trimmed by 5 bases and the J gene end by 3 bases; junction bases not matched to a gene: 7. Here the CDR3 reads CASSRSGGNNQPQHF. CDR3 bases: TGTGCCAGCAGTCGGTCAGGGGGTAACAATCAGCCCCAGCATTTT.

This chain uses TRBV6-4 with TRBJ2-1, with TRBD2 identical over 9 bases. From germline, CDR1 is MRHNA and CDR2 SNTAGT. V dropped 4 bases and J dropped 4; count of bases not matched to a gene: 14. There are 18 residues in the CDR3. CDR3: CASSARPLAGATYNEQFF. DNA of the CDR3: TGTGCCAGCAGTGCAAGGCCTTTAGCGGGGGCGACTTACAATGAGCAGTTCTTC.

This clone has more than one count but fewer than ten. This chain links TRBV29-1 with TRBJ1-1; 11 bases are a match to TRBD1. This CDR3 spans 15 amino acids. Germline-derived CDR1 and CDR2 are SQVTM and ANQGSEA. V lost 3 bases to trimming and J lost 6 bases; unmatched junction nucleotides: 9. CDR3 nucleotide sequence: TGCAGCGTTGATGTATCGGGACAGGGGGACTCTGAAGCTTTCTTT. Translation: CSVDVSGQGDSEAFF.

The V gene is TRBV5-1, the J gene TRBJ1-1; 10 nucleotides agree with TRBD1. This CDR3 region has 14 residues. The V gene end was trimmed by 3 bases and the J gene end by 5 bases; junction bases not matched to a gene: 4. Germline CDR1 and CDR2: SGHRS and YFSETQ. CDR3 nucleotides: TGCGCCAGCAGCTGGGGACAGGGGAGGACTGAAGCTTTCTTT. It encodes CASSWGQGRTEAFF.

V gene TRBV6-6 combines with J gene TRBJ1-6; no firm D call. CDR1 is MNHNY and CDR2 is SVGAGI in the germline V gene (reference sequence). This CDR3 spans 15 amino acids. V lost 2 bases, J lost 2 bases, and 7 bases lay in between. CDR3: CASSYGETYNSPLHF. CDR3 DNA sequence: TGTGCCAGCAGTTACGGGGAGACCTATAATTCACCCCTCCACTTT.

The gene calls are TRBV7-8 and TRBJ1-6; the D is unclear. Germline loops: CDR1 SGHVS, CDR2 FQNEAQ. V lost 1 base to trimming and J lost 4 bases, with 11 bases between them. CDR3 length: 16 amino acids. CDR3 DNA sequence: TGTGCCAGCAGCTTAGTAGGAACAGCTTATAATTCACCCCTCCACTTT. The encoded protein is CASSLVGTAYNSPLHF.

This clone was observed a handful of times. The chain combines TRBV5-6 with TRBJ1-1; 10 nucleotides match TRBD1. Germline V gene data show CDR1 as SGHDT and CDR2 as YYEEEE. J lost 2 bases, V lost 4 bases, and 8 bases had no gene match. The CDR3 sequence is 16 residues long. CDR3 in DNA: TGTGCCAGCAGCCCTGGGACAGGGGACCGTAACACTGAAGCTTTCTTT. Translating it yields CASSPGTGDRNTEAFF.

The rearrangement uses TRBV2 and TRBJ1-1; 9 bases line up with TRBD1. In germline, CDR1 is SNHLY, CDR2 FYNNEI. V dropped 6 bases and J dropped 4; count of bases not matched to a gene: 6. The CDR3 is made up of 14 amino acids. The CDR3 is CASSEDRGRTEAFF. CDR3 DNA sequence: TGTGCCAGCAGCGAGGACAGGGGTCGCACTGAAGCTTTCTTT.

V and J are TRBV9 and TRBJ2-5; no clear D gene. The CDR3 has 13 residues. Germline CDR1 and CDR2: SGDLS and YYNGEE. The V end was cut by 0 bases, the J end by 7 bases, with 10 bases between. CDR3 region: CASSVVEPPTQYF. The CDR3, as DNA: TGTGCCAGCAGCGTAGTTGAGCCCCCGACCCAGTACTTC.

The chain uses TRBV6-5 and TRBJ2-5; perhaps TRBD2 as D (6 bases). CDR3 length equals 13 residues. The germline V gene has CDR1 MNHEY and CDR2 SVGAGI. V dropped 7 bases and J dropped 7 bases, with 16 bases sitting between them. This CDR3 is CASNDPLAATQYF. The CDR3 region has the DNA TGTGCCAGCAACGACCCACTAGCAGCGACCCAGTACTTC.

The chain has TRBV6-5 and TRBJ2-5; 13 bases agree with TRBD2. V lost 6 bases and J lost 5; bases outside the gene matches: 6. From germline, CDR1 is MNHEY and CDR2 SVGAGI. The CDR3 has 15 residues. CDR3 loop: CASSQTSGGLETQYF. The CDR3 DNA is TGTGCCAGCAGCCAGACTAGCGGGGGGTTGGAGACCCAGTACTTC.

There are a few counts of this clone. V is TRBV30 and J is TRBJ1-1; no definite D call. The germline CDR1 and CDR2 sequences are GTSNPN and SVGIG (reference sequence). CDR3 size: 13 residues. V dropped 3 bases and J dropped 8 bases, with 16 bases sitting between them. The CDR3 is CAWSVTSATEAFF. CDR3 in DNA: TGTGCCTGGAGCGTAACAAGCGCTACCGAAGCTTTCTTT.

The gene calls are TRBV15 and TRBJ1-5; no clear D. The CDR3 is 16 residues long. Germline V lookup: CDR1 LNHNV, CDR2 YYDKDF (reference sequence). The germline V and J ends were trimmed by 0 bases and 1 base, with 10 bases remaining between them. The CDR3 sequence is CATSRDQWPSNQPQHF. The CDR3 bases are TGTGCCACCAGCAGAGATCAGTGGCCGAGCAATCAGCCCCAGCATTTT.

The chain carries TRBV30 and TRBJ2-5; 10 bases agree with TRBD2. From germline, CDR1 is GTSNPN and CDR2 SVGIG (reference sequence). This CDR3 contains 15 residues. V gave up 1 base and J gave up 4 bases; unmatched junction bases: 6. This CDR3 is CAWSAVAGGRETQYF. For the CDR3, the DNA is TGTGCCTGGAGTGCCGTAGCGGGGGGTCGAGAGACCCAGTACTTC.

V gene TRBV12-5 combines with J gene TRBJ1-1, with TRBD1 matching 9 bases. The length of the CDR3 is 16 residues. Trimming cost V 2 bases and J 2 bases; bases outside gene matches: 6. In germline, CDR1 is LGHNT, CDR2 FRNRAP. The CDR3 region has the DNA TGTGCTAGTGGTTTGAGGGCTACAGGGGGCAACACTGAAGCTTTCTTT. Protein sequence: CASGLRATGGNTEAFF.